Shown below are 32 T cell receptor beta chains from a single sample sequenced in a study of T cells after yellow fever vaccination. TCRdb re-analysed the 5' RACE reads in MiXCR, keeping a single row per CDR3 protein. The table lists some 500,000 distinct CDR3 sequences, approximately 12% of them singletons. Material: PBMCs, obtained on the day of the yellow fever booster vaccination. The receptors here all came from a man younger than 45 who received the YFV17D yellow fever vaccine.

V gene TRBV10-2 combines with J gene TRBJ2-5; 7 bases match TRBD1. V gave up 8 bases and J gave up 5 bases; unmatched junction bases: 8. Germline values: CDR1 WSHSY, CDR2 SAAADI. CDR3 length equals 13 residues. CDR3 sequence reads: CASQTGSVETQYF. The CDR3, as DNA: TGCGCCAGCCAGACAGGGTCGGTGGAGACCCAGTACTTC.

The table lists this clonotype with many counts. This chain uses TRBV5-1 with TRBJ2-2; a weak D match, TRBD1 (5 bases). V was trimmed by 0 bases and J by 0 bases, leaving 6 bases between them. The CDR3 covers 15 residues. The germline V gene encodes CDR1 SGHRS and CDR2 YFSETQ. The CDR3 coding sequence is TGCGCCAGCAGCTTGGCGACAGCGAACACCGGGGAGCTGTTTTTT. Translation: CASSLATANTGELFF.

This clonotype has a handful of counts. This chain's CDR3 is CASSSTAFGSYEQYF. The DNA for the CDR3 is TGTGCCAGCAGCTCCACCGCCTTCGGCTCCTACGAGCAGTACTTC. The chain carries TRBV5-6 and TRBJ2-7; the D is unclear. Germline V gene lookup returns CDR1 SGHDT and CDR2 YYEEEE. V was trimmed by 3 bases and J by 0 bases, leaving 13 bases between them. The CDR3 runs 15 residues.

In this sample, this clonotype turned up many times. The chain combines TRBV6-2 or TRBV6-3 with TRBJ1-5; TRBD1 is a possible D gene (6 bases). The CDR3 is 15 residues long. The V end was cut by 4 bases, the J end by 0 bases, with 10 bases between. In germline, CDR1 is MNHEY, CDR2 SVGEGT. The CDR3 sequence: CASSSTGYSNQPQHF. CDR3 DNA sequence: TGTGCCAGCAGTTCGACAGGATATAGCAATCAGCCCCAGCATTTT.

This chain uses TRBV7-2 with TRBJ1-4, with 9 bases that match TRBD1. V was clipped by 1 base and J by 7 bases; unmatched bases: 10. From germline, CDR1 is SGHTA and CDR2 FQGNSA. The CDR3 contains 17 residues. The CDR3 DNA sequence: TGTGCCAGCAGCTTAGTTAGGGCCGGGACAGGGCGTGAAAAACTGTTTTTT. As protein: CASSLVRAGTGREKLFF.

This chain's CDR3 is CASSDHTGTSGRREQFF. In DNA form, the CDR3 reads TGTGCCAGCAGTGACCACACCGGGACTAGCGGGAGGCGGGAGCAGTTCTTC. This chain joins TRBV25-1 and TRBJ2-1; 15 bases align to TRBD2. The germline V gene encodes CDR1 MGHDK and CDR2 SYGVNS. V lost 3 bases, J lost 10 bases, and 10 bases stayed unmatched. The CDR3 covers 17 residues.

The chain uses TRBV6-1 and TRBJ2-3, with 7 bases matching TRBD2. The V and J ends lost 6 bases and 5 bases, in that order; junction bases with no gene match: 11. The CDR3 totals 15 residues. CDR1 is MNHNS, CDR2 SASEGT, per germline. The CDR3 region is CASSTRAGPRDTQYF. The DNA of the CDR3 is TGTGCCAGCAGCACGAGAGCGGGGCCCAGAGATACGCAGTATTTT.

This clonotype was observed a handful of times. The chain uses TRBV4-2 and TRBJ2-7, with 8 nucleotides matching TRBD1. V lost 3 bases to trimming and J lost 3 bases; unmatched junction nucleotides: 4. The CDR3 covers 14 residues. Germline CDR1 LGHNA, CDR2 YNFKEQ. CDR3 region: CASSQGTGLYEQYF. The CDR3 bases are TGTGCCAGCAGCCAGGGGACAGGACTCTACGAGCAGTACTTC.

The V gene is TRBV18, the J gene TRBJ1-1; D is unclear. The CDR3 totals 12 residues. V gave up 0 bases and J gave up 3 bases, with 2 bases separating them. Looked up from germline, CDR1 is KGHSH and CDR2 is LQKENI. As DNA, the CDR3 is TGTGCCAGCTCACCACCGGACACTGAAGCTTTCTTT. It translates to CASSPPDTEAFF.

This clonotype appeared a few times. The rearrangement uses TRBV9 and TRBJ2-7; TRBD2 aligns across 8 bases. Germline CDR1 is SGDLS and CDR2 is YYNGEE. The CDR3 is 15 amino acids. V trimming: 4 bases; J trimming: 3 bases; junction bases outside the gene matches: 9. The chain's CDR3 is CASSPSGREDYEQYF. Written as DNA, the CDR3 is TGTGCCAGCAGCCCCAGCGGGCGGGAGGACTACGAGCAGTACTTC.

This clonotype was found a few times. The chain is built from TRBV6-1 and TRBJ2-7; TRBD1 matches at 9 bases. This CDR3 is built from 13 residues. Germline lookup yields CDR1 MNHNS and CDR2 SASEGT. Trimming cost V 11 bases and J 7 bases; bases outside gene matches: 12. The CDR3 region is CAVNSGTGFEQYF. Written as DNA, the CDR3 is TGTGCCGTTAATTCCGGGACAGGGTTTGAGCAGTACTTC.

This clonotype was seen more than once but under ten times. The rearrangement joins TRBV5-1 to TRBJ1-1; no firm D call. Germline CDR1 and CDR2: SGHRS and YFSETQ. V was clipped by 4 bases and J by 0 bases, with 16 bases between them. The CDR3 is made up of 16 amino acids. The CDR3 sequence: CASSPWGNRVNTEAFF. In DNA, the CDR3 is TGCGCCAGCAGCCCCTGGGGTAACCGGGTGAACACTGAAGCTTTCTTT.

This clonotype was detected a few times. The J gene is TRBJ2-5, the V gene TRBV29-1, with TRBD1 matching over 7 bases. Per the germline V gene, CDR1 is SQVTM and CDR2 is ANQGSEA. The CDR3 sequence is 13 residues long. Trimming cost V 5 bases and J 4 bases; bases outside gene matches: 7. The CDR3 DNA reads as TGCAGCGTTCACAGGGGAAAAGGAGAGACCCAGTACTTC. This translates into CSVHRGKGETQYF.

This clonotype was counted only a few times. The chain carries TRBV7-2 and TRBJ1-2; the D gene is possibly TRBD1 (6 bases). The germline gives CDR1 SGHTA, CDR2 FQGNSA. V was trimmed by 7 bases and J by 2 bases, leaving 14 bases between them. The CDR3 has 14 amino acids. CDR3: CASTSSGANYGYTF. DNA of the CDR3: TGTGCCAGCACCTCGTCGGGGGCCAACTATGGCTACACCTTC.

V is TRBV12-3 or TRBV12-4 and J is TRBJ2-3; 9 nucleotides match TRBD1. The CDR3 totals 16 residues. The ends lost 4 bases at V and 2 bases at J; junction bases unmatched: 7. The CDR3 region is CASSYPGTGNTDTQYF. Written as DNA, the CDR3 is TGTGCCAGCAGTTACCCCGGGACAGGGAACACAGATACGCAGTATTTT.

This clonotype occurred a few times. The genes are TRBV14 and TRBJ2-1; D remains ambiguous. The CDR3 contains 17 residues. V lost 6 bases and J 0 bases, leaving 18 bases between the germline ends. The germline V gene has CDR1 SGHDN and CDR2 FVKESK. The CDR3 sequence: CASSPTTLGSSYNEQFF. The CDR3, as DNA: TGTGCCAGCAGTCCCACCACTCTAGGAAGCTCCTACAATGAGCAGTTCTTC.

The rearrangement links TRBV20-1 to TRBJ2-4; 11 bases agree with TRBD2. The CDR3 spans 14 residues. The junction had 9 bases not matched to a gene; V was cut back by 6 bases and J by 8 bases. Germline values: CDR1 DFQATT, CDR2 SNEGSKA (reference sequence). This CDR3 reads CSALAGGPGDIQYF. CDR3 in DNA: TGCAGTGCCCTAGCGGGAGGACCGGGGGACATTCAGTACTTC.

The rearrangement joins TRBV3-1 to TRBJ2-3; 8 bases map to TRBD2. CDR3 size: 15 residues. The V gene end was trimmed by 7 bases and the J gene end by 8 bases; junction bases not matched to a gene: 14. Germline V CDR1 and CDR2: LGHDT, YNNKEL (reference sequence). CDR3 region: CASTSSVAGPATQYF. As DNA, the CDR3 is TGTGCCAGCACCTCCTCGGTAGCGGGACCAGCTACGCAGTATTTT.

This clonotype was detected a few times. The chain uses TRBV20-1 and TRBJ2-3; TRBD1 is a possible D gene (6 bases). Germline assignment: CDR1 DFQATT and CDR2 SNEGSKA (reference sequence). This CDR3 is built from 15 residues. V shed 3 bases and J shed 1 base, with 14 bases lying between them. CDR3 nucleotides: TGCAGTGCTAGGATAAACAGGGACCGCACAGATACGCAGTATTTT. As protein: CSARINRDRTDTQYF.

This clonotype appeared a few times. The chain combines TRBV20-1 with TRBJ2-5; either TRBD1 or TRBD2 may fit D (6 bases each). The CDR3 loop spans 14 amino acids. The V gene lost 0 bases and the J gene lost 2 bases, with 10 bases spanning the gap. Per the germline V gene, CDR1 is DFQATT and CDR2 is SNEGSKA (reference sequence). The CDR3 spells CSARDRRGQETQYF. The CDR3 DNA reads TGCAGTGCTAGAGATCGGAGGGGGCAAGAGACCCAGTACTTC.

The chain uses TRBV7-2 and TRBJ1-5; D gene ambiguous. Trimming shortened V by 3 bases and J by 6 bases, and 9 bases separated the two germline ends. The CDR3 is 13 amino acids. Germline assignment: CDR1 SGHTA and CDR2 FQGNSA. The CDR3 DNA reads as TGTGCCAGCAGCTTCTGGGTTGGTCAGCCCCAGCATTTT. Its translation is CASSFWVGQPQHF. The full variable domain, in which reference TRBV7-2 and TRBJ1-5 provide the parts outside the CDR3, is GAGVSQSPSNKVTEKGKDVELRCDPISGHTALYWYRQSLGQGLEFLIYFQGNSAPDKSGLPSDRFSAERTGGSVSTLTIQRTQQEDSAVYLCASSFWVGQPQHFGDGTRLSIL.

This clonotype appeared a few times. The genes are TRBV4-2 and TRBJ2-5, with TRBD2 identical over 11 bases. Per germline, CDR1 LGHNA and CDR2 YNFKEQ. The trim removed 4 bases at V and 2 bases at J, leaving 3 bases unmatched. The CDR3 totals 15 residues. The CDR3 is CASSPLAGGQETQYF. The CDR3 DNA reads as TGTGCCAGCAGCCCTCTAGCGGGAGGACAAGAGACCCAGTACTTC.

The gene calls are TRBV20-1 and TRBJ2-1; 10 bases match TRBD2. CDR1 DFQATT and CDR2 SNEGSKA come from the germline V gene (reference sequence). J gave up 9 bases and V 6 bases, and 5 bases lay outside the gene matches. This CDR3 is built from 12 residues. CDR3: CSAPRTSGEQFF. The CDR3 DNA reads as TGCAGTGCCCCCAGGACTAGCGGTGAGCAGTTCTTC.

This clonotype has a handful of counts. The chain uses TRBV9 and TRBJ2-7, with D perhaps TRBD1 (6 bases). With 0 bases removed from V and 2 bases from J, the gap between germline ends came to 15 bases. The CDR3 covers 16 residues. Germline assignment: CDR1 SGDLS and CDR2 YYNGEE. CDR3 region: CASSVAKDRDPYEQYF. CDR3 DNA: TGTGCCAGCAGCGTAGCGAAGGACAGAGATCCCTACGAGCAGTACTTC.

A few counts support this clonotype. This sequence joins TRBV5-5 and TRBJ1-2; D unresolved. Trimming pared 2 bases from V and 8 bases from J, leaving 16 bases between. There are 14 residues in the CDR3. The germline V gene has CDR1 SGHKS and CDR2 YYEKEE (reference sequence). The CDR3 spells CASSFSVDHRGYTF. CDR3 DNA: TGTGCCAGCAGCTTCTCCGTAGACCACCGGGGCTACACCTTC.

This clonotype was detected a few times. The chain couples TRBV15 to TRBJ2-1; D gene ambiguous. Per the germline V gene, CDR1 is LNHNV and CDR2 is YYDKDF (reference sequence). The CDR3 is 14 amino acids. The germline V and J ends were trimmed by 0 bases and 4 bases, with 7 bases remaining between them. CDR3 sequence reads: CATSRDQTYNEQFF. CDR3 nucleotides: TGTGCCACCAGCAGAGATCAAACGTACAATGAGCAGTTCTTC.

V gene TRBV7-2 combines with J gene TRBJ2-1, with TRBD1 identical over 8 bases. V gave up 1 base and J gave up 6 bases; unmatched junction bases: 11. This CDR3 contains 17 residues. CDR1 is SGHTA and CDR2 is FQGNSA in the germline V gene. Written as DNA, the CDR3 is TGTGCCAGCAGCTTAGGGGGCGGACAGGGTCCCTTCAATGAGCAGTTCTTC. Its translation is CASSLGGGQGPFNEQFF.

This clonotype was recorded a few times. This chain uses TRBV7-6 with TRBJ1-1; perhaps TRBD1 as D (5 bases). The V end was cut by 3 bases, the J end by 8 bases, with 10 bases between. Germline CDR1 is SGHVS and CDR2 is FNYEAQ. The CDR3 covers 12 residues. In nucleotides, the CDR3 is TGTGCCAGCAGCTTCCCCCAGGGAGAAGCTTTCTTT. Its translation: CASSFPQGEAFF. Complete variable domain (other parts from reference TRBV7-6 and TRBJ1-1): GAGVSQSPRYKVTKRGQDVALRCDPISGHVSLYWYRQALGQGPEFLTYFNYEAQQDKSGLPNDRFSAERPEGSISTLTIQRTEQRDSAMYRCASSFPQGEAFFGQGTRLTVV.

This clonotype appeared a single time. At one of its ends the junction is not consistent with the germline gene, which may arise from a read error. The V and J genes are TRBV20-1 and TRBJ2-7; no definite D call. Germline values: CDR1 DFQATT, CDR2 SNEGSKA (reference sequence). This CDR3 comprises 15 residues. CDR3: CGASPLAPLSYEQYF. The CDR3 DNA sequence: TGCGGTGCTAGTCCCCTGGCCCCTCTCTCCTACGAGCAGTACTTC.

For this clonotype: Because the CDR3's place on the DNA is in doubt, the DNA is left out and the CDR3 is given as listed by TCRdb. The CDR3 sequence is CASSSSGGGGANVLTF. The chain is built from TRBV6-5 and TRBJ2-6; the table's D call TRBD2 went unverified against the DNA. The CDR3 is made up of 16 amino acids, end residues included. Germline assignment: CDR1 MNHEY and CDR2 SVGAGI.

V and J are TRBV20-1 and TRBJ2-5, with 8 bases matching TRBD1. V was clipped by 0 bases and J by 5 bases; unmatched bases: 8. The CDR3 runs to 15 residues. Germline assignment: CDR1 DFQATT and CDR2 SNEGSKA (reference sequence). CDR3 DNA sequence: TGCAGTGCTAGAGATGGCGCAGGGGGCTCGGAGACCCAGTACTTC. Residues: CSARDGAGGSETQYF.

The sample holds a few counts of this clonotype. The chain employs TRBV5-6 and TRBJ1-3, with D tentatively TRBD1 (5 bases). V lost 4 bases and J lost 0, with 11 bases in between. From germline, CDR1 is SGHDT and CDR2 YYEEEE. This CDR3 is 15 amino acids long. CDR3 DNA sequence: TGTGCCAGCAGCCACTGGACACACTCTGGAAACACCATATATTTT. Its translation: CASSHWTHSGNTIYF.